This T cell receptor beta chain originates from a study of blood T cell repertoires in COVID-19. J was trimmed by 4 bases and V by 0 bases; bases with no gene match: 3. From germline, CDR1 is SGHTA and CDR2 FQGNSA. This CDR3 comprises 16 residues. All enrollees were roughly 18 to 89 years old and from approximately 25 US areas. Grouping used clinical history reported by participants in a survey and questionnaire. Authors' analysis steps: Amplified reference gene primers provided the basis for estimating nucleated cell counts. The assay was immunoSEQ multiplex PCR, and TCRdb's table has in-frame clones only and misses some. The V and J calls and clone size come from that table; D and trimming were worked out from the DNA. Of some 270,000 clones listed, 85% are singletons.

The sequence derives from a woman in her forties or fifties with acute COVID-19. This sequence joins TRBV7-2 and TRBJ2-1; 10 bases fit TRBD1. Sequenced sample: PBMCs or T cells enriched from blood (not recorded which). CDR3 region: CASSLARDRGYNEQFF. CDR3 coding DNA: TGTGCCAGCAGCTTAGCGAGGGACAGGGGTTACAATGAGCAGTTCTTC. Using reference TRBV7-2 and TRBJ2-1 for the parts outside the CDR3, the full variable domain is GAGVSQSPSNKVTEKGKDVELRCDPISGHTALYWYRQSLGQGLEFLIYFQGNSAPDKSGLPSDRFSAERTGGSVSTLTIQRTQQEDSAVYLCASSLARDRGYNEQFFGPGTRLTVL.